This T cell receptor (beta chain) was found in a study of shared clonotypes between healthy human individuals (dated by TCRdb to 2020 to 2022). Regarding the study in general: The cohort included three men and a couple of women between 18 and 49 years of age. Between about 0.85 and 8.9 billion PBMCs per donor were obtained by leukapheresis. To estimate repertoire size and how much clonotypes are shared between individuals, the study performed deep sequencing of blood TCR repertoires from about five healthy adults. To increase sequencing depth and limit assay-specific biases, TCR repertoire library preparation and sequencing were carried out by different laboratories using diverse techniques. For each donor, three plates each were used for CD4 naive and CD4 memory, two plates were used for CD8 naive, and one plate was used for CD8 memory. On the study overall, not on this receptor specifically: Roughly 5.2% of naive CD4, 3.5% of naive CD8, 2% to 2.5% of memory CD4, and 0.4% of memory CD8 clonotypes were shared across a few donors. Based on pairwise subsampling, the degree of clonotype sharing among donors was expected to be affected by sequencing depth. Incomplete sequencing was indicated by rarefaction of sorted-subset datasets, despite the large sequencing depth. Clonotypes shared by all four sorted-subset donors showed higher generation probabilities than non-shared clonotypes. Larger estimated clonotype richness was generally found for naive subsets than for memory subsets. Sampling was restricted to blood, and TCR repertoires in tissue are likely to differ from TCR repertoires in blood. The small number of donors limited the genetic and exposure-history diversity represented.

CD8 naive samples were CD45RO-negative cells positively selected for CCR7, giving a CD45RA+CCR7+ population that excluded TemRA cells. The donors were healthy, HIV-negative adults with no recently reported acute infections or vaccinations. All donors were Caucasian adults living in Nashville, Tennessee, USA. After blood collection by leukapheresis, PBMCs were isolated using Ficoll-Histopaque density gradient centrifugation and then cryopreserved in the vapor phase of liquid nitrogen. Purity and quantity of every magnetically sorted T cell population were checked by analytical flow cytometry. From each sorted fraction, genomic DNA was isolated and quantified by UV absorbance on a Nanodrop 2000c. Using the deep immunoSEQ assay, TCR CDR3 regions were amplified from genomic DNA by multiplex PCR. Extracted genomic DNA from each cell subset was spread evenly across all wells of several immunoSEQ 96-well plates, with each plate serving as a replicate. For sorted subsets, around 200 ng genomic DNA, equal to 30,000 or so T cell genomes, was loaded into each replicate PCR. Purified libraries were quantified with a Qubit 3.0 fluorometer, sized on a Bioanalyzer 2100, and re-quantified with the KAPA Library Quantification kit. Every immunoSEQ 96-well plate was sequenced on a dedicated single-read 150-cycle Illumina NextSeq 550 flow cell. The published analysis was carried out like this. Because the immunoSEQ output held only junctional sequences and lacked quality scores, the filtering could not match the filtering applied to full-length reads. Sequences were annotated with PyIR, a Python wrapper for IgBLAST v1.9, and V/J genes and CDR3 were assigned using IMGT germline references. Any read was removed if the V/J assignment was weak (E-value above 1e-6), the CDR3 was missing, or the read contained stop codons, out-of-frame junctions, or ambiguous translated residues. V3J clonotypes were defined as sequences sharing the same inferred V gene, J gene, and CDR3 amino acid sequence. Percentage overlap between repertoires was computed as shared unique clonotypes divided by the size of the smaller repertoire. RTK rarefaction, the Chao1 estimator, and Recon v2.1 estimates of unobserved clonotypes were used to assess repertoire richness. For all TCRbeta clonotypes obtained by the gDNA method from a few donors, generation probabilities were computed with OLGA. Held by TCRdb, this immuneACCESS table contains in-frame sequences only and omits some clones. Under half of the omission traces to an unresolved V gene where checked; the cause of the rest is unknown. That table furnishes V, J and clone size, whereas the DNA furnished D and trimming. The sample has some 1,900,000 clones on record, roughly 94% of them singletons. The ten largest clones take up roughly 1% of the sample.

About this clone: The target of this receptor is not known. Per-nucleotide qualities are absent, and no much larger clonotype sits a single base away. Other DNA sequences from this sample encode an identical CDR3 as well.

From the germline V gene, CDR1 is MNHEY and CDR2 is SVGAGI. Here V drops 2 bases and J drops 0 bases, and the junction holds 4 bases not matched to any gene. The CDR3 holds 16 amino acids from the cysteine to the phenylalanine. Only the CDR3 DNA is retained, 48 bases long and in frame from the first base. Sequences were obtained from naive CD8+ T cells sorted from blood. What the cell subset or site label conveys for this sample: CD45RA+CCR7+. The chain was built from TRBV6-5 and TRBJ2-3, with 8 middle bases fitting TRBD2. This receptor was taken from a man aged 18 to 29 in good health. Here is the DNA: TGTGCCAGCAGTTACGCGGGGGGCCGGAGCACAGATACGCAGTATTTT. This gives the protein CASSYAGGRSTDTQYF.